The 20 T cell receptor beta chains given below trace back to one sample, sequenced in a study of T cell responses to AZD1222 COVID-19 vaccine. The protocol was immunoSEQ multiplex PCR, while the TCRdb copy is restricted to in-frame clones and leaves out a portion. There are about 76,000 clones in the sample; about 88% occur only once, and 11% lies in the top ten. The material was peripheral blood, obtained on day 0 of AZD1222 vaccination. The receptors derive from an adult in good health.

This sequence joins TRBV30 and TRBJ1-1; 7 nucleotides align to TRBD1. V shed 7 bases and J 5 bases; nucleotides not matched to a gene: 13. The V gene's germline CDR1 is GTSNPN and CDR2 SVGIG (reference sequence). This CDR3 is 14 amino acids long. CDR3 protein: CASSPGARGTEAFF. DNA of the CDR3: TGTGCCTCCTCCCCTGGGGCCAGGGGGACTGAAGCTTTCTTT.

This chain uses TRBV3-1 (or the pseudogene TRBV3-2) with TRBJ2-6; 9 nucleotides line up with TRBD1. The CDR3 totals 15 residues. V gave up 8 bases and J gave up 4 bases; unmatched junction bases: 6. Germline V gene sequence: CDR1 LGHDT, CDR2 YNNKEL (reference sequence). The DNA of the CDR3 is TGTGCCAGCGGGGGACAGGGTACCGGGGCCAACGTCCTGACTTTC. Its translation is CASGGQGTGANVLTF.

This sequence joins TRBV6-6 and TRBJ2-5, with 7 bases lining up with TRBD2. The CDR3 runs to 12 residues. V was pared by 6 bases and J by 7 bases, with 5 bases of the junction left unmatched. Germline V gene sequence: CDR1 MNHNY, CDR2 SVGAGI (reference sequence). The CDR3 sequence is CASSRGEGTQYF. Written as DNA, the CDR3 is TGTGCCAGCAGCCGAGGGGAGGGGACCCAGTACTTC.

The chain combines TRBV12-5 with TRBJ1-5; possible D gene TRBD1, 5 bases. The CDR3 covers 19 residues. Germline V gives CDR1 LGHNT, CDR2 FRNRAP. V was cut by 0 bases and J by 2 bases, with 20 bases left in between. CDR3 loop: CASGLVGTGPKGGNQPQHF. CDR3 bases: TGTGCTAGTGGTTTGGTTGGCACAGGCCCGAAAGGGGGCAATCAGCCCCAGCATTTT. Full variable domain (remainder filled in from reference TRBV12-5 and TRBJ1-5): DARVTQTPRHKVTEMGQEVTMRCQPILGHNTVFWYRQTMMQGLELLAYFRNRAPLDDSGMPKDRFSAEMPDATLATLKIQPSEPRDSAVYFCASGLVGTGPKGGNQPQHFGDGTRLSIL.

J is TRBJ2-2 and V is TRBV7-3, with 7 bases identical to TRBD2. CDR3 length equals 14 residues. The V gene's germline CDR1 is SGHTA and CDR2 FQGTGA. Trimming cost V 6 bases and J 4 bases; bases outside gene matches: 5. As DNA, the CDR3 is TGTGCCAGCAGACCAGCGGGAAGCACCGGGGAGCTGTTTTTT. Amino acid sequence: CASRPAGSTGELFF. Full variable domain (rest looked up from reference TRBV7-3 and TRBJ2-2): GAGVSQTPSNKVTEKGKYVELRCDPISGHTALYWYRQSLGQGPEFLIYFQGTGAADDSGLPNDRFFAVRPEGSVSTLKIQRTERGDSAVYLCASRPAGSTGELFFGEGSRLTVL.

V and J are TRBV19 and TRBJ1-1, with 7 nucleotides matching TRBD1. V dropped 5 bases and J dropped 5; count of bases not matched to a gene: 14. This CDR3 spans 16 amino acids. Germline V gene data show CDR1 as LNHDA and CDR2 as SQIVND (reference sequence). The chain's CDR3 is CASSLYRGPGRTEAFF. In nucleotides, the CDR3 is TGTGCCAGTAGTCTATACAGGGGACCCGGTAGGACTGAAGCTTTCTTT.

The V and J genes are TRBV4-1 and TRBJ2-1; maybe TRBD2 (5 bases). V dropped 6 bases and J dropped 1 base, with 19 bases sitting between them. The CDR3 totals 17 residues. Looked up from germline, CDR1 is MGHRA and CDR2 is YSYEKL. The CDR3 DNA is TGCGCCAGCAGTAATTGGCGGGCGGGCCGTTCCTACAATGAGCAGTTCTTC. This translates into CASSNWRAGRSYNEQFF.

The chain is built from TRBV6-5 and TRBJ2-1; maybe TRBD1 (5 bases). The CDR3 contains 12 residues. Germline V gene sequence: CDR1 MNHEY, CDR2 SVGAGI. Trimming shortened V by 8 bases and J by 4 bases, and 9 bases separated the two germline ends. CDR3 region: CASGATYNEQFF. DNA for the CDR3: TGTGCCAGCGGGGCCACGTACAATGAGCAGTTCTTC.

V and J are TRBV19 and TRBJ2-5, with D maybe TRBD2 (6 bases). Trimming removed 3 bases at V and 1 base at J, with 9 bases between. This CDR3 comprises 14 residues. CDR1 and CDR2 from the germline V gene are LNHDA and SQIVND (reference sequence). The CDR3 sequence: CASSIVLAQETQYF. The CDR3 bases are TGTGCCAGTAGTATCGTACTAGCCCAAGAGACCCAGTACTTC.

The chain is built from TRBV19 and TRBJ1-2, with 9 bases lining up with TRBD1. Trimming at V came to 3 bases and at J to 4 bases, leaving 0 bases not matched to a gene. The CDR3 is 13 amino acids. The V gene's germline CDR1 is LNHDA and CDR2 SQIVND (reference sequence). As DNA, the CDR3 is TGTGCCAGTAGTATGGACAGGGGCTATGGCTACACCTTC. It specifies CASSMDRGYGYTF.

The chain has TRBV6-5 and TRBJ1-2, with 9 nucleotides matching TRBD1. The ends lost 5 bases at V and 4 bases at J; junction bases unmatched: 5. CDR1 is MNHEY and CDR2 is SVGAGI in the germline V gene. The length of the CDR3 is 14 residues. The CDR3 protein is CASSHTGGGYGYTF. The CDR3 nucleotides are TGTGCCAGCAGTCATACAGGGGGCGGCTATGGCTACACCTTC.

The gene calls are TRBV10-1 and TRBJ1-2; 8 bases align to TRBD1. J was trimmed by 8 bases and V by 8 bases; bases with no gene match: 13. The CDR3 has 14 amino acids. Per the germline V gene, CDR1 is WNHNN and CDR2 is SYGVQD (reference sequence). CDR3 residues: CASRPDRGNIGYTF. The CDR3 nucleotides read TGCGCCAGCCGCCCAGACAGGGGTAATATAGGCTACACCTTC.

This clone was detected a few times. The CDR3 coding sequence is TGTGCCATCAGTCCCATGGGGCGGGAGGGCCAGAATGAGCAGTTCTTC. Residues: CAISPMGREGQNEQFF. The chain uses TRBV10-3 and TRBJ2-1, with 9 positions matching TRBD2. Germline V gene data show CDR1 as ENHRY and CDR2 as SYGVKD. Germline trimming cut 5 bases from V and 7 bases from J; bases unmatched to any gene: 12. The CDR3 is 16 amino acids.

This chain connects TRBV7-9 to TRBJ2-3; D is unresolved. Trimming pared 0 bases from V and 6 bases from J, leaving 10 bases between. The CDR3 has 14 residues. Germline CDR1 is SEHNR and CDR2 is FQNEAQ (reference sequence). CDR3 amino acids: CASSLAPGLDTQYF. The DNA for the CDR3 is TGTGCCAGCAGCTTAGCCCCTGGGTTGGATACGCAGTATTTT.

The chain has TRBV14 and TRBJ1-2; D remains ambiguous. Germline V CDR1 and CDR2: SGHDN, FVKESK. The CDR3 is 12 residues long. Trimming removed 4 bases at V and 6 bases at J, with 9 bases between. Here the CDR3 DNA reads TGTGCCAGCAGCCCCAAACTACATGGCTACACCTTC. Protein sequence: CASSPKLHGYTF. The whole variable domain, remainder taken from reference TRBV14 and TRBJ1-2, is EAGVTQFPSHSVIEKGQTVTLRCDPISGHDNLYWYRRVMGKEIKFLLHFVKESKQDESGMPNNRFLAERTGGTYSTLKVQPAELEDSGVYFCASSPKLHGYTFGSGTRLTVV.

This sequence joins TRBV7-9 and TRBJ2-5; no firm D call. The CDR3 runs to 12 residues. Germline V gene lookup returns CDR1 SEHNR and CDR2 FQNEAQ (reference sequence). V was shortened by 5 bases and J by 5 bases, with 9 bases between the two germline ends. This CDR3 reads CASSQNGETQYF. Here the CDR3 DNA reads TGTGCCAGCAGCCAGAATGGGGAGACCCAGTACTTC.

The rearrangement links TRBV6-5 to TRBJ1-1, with D perhaps TRBD1 (5 bases). CDR1 is MNHEY and CDR2 is SVGAGI in the germline V gene. V was pared by 2 bases and J by 5 bases, with 12 bases between. CDR3 length: 14 residues. In nucleotides, the CDR3 is TGTGCCAGCAGTTACACTGGGGGATGGACTGAAGCTTTCTTT. Encoded protein: CASSYTGGWTEAFF.

This chain joins TRBV19 and TRBJ1-5; 7 bases align to TRBD1. After removal of 5 bases from V and 4 bases from J, the junction contained 11 bases not matched to a gene. The CDR3 is 16 residues long. Germline CDR1 is LNHDA and CDR2 is SQIVND (reference sequence). This CDR3 reads CASSRPTGTVNQPQHF. The CDR3 bases are TGTGCCAGTAGTCGACCGACAGGGACTGTAAATCAGCCCCAGCATTTT.

This rearrangement joins TRBV5-1 to TRBJ2-2; 10 nucleotides match TRBD2. Germline CDR1 and CDR2: SGHRS and YFSETQ. V was clipped by 3 bases and J by 7 bases; unmatched bases: 9. The CDR3 consists of 16 residues. In DNA form, the CDR3 reads TGCGCCAGCAGCTCCCGTCCTAGCGGGAGAGGCGGGGAGCTGTTTTTT. Residues: CASSSRPSGRGGELFF. Based on the CDR3 plus reference TRBV5-1 and TRBJ2-2, the full variable domain is KAGVTQTPRYLIKTRGQQVTLSCSPISGHRSVSWYQQTPGQGLQFLFEYFSETQRNKGNFPGRFSGRQFSNSRSEMNVSTLELGDSALYLCASSSRPSGRGGELFFGEGSRLTVL.

The chain recombines TRBV14 with TRBJ2-7; D is undetermined. Germline V lookup: CDR1 SGHDN, CDR2 FVKESK. Trimming cost V 1 base and J 3 bases, with 10 bases left between them. This CDR3 is built from 14 residues. The CDR3, as DNA: TGTGCCAGCAGCCAAGGGGTCGGAGACTACGAGCAGTACGTC. Amino acid sequence: CASSQGVGDYEQYV.